Given below is one T cell receptor (beta chain) in context. This specimen belongs to a study of blood T cell repertoires in COVID-19. Across the study: The United States, Italy and Spain were the sources of the acute and convalescent COVID-19 samples.

V lost 6 bases and J 0 bases, leaving 8 bases between the germline ends. Per germline, CDR1 LGHDT and CDR2 YNNKEL (reference sequence). The CDR3 spans 14 residues. The repertoire was sequenced with immunoSEQ multiplex PCR; TCRdb's copy has only in-frame clones and lacks some. This sample has 150,000 to 200,000 clones, with 84% found just once. The sequence came from a human donor with acute or convalescent COVID-19. The donor label of this sample is uncertain. What was sequenced was peripheral blood. The chain recombines TRBV3-1 (or the pseudogene TRBV3-2) with TRBJ1-4; no reliable D call. The CDR3 DNA follows: TGTGCCAGCAGTCCAGTGACAACTAATGAAAAACTGTTTTTT. It translates to CASSPVTTNEKLFF.